One and the same sample provided the 29 T cell receptor beta chains below, sequenced in a study of CD8 T cells in Susac syndrome. When the RNA was reverse transcribed, random hexamers were used with an input of roughly 0.45 to 1 ug. TCRdb re-analysed the immunoSEQ multiplex PCR reads in MiXCR, keeping a single row per CDR3 protein. The table includes 100,000 to 150,000 distinct CDR3 sequences, 80% to 85% detected once. Sequencing input: CD8+ T cells from PBMCs. These receptors originate from a human donor with multiple sclerosis.

There are a few counts of this clonotype. The rearrangement links TRBV7-9 to TRBJ2-7, with TRBD1 identical over 9 bases. The CDR3 spans 12 residues. The germline V gene has CDR1 SEHNR and CDR2 FQNEAQ (reference sequence). After removal of 4 bases from V and 6 bases from J, the junction contained 1 base not matched to a gene. In DNA, the CDR3 is TGTGCCAGCAGCTCGGACAGGGGCGAGCAGTACTTC. Its protein is CASSSDRGEQYF.

The chain carries TRBV19 and TRBJ1-1, with D hard to call. CDR1 LNHDA and CDR2 SQIVND come from the germline V gene (reference sequence). The V end was cut by 1 base, the J end by 0 bases, with 6 bases between. The CDR3 covers 14 residues. The chain's CDR3 is CASSIGKMNTEAFF. CDR3 sequence (DNA): TGTGCCAGTAGTATAGGCAAGATGAACACTGAAGCTTTCTTT.

In its sample, this clonotype was seen once. The chain couples TRBV4-1 to TRBJ1-5; D not resolved. Deletions cut 1 base from V and 4 bases from J, with 5 bases between. The germline gives CDR1 MGHRA, CDR2 YSYEKL. The CDR3 has 13 residues. CDR3 in DNA: TGCGCCAGCAGCCAAGGTACGAATCAGCCCCAGCATTTT. Residues: CASSQGTNQPQHF.

The CDR3 loop is CASSFVTRSSYNEQFF. The CDR3, as DNA: TGTGCCAGCAGCTTTGTTACTAGGAGCTCCTACAATGAGCAGTTCTTC. This chain joins TRBV7-9 and TRBJ2-1; maybe TRBD2 (5 bases). Germline values: CDR1 SEHNR, CDR2 FQNEAQ (reference sequence). The V end lost 3 bases, the J end lost 0 bases, and 12 bases lay between the germline ends. This CDR3 spans 16 amino acids.

V is TRBV4-1 and J is TRBJ2-3, with D hard to call. Per the germline V gene, CDR1 is MGHRA and CDR2 is YSYEKL. Trimming pared 1 base from V and 4 bases from J, leaving 9 bases between. This CDR3 spans 14 amino acids. The CDR3 DNA is TGCGCCAGCAGCCAAGTTATGAGCGCAGATACGCAGTATTTT. Translating gives CASSQVMSADTQYF.

In this sample, this clonotype turned up a few times. V is TRBV29-1 and J is TRBJ2-7; 7 bases align to TRBD1. This CDR3 region has 12 residues. Germline V lookup: CDR1 SQVTM, CDR2 ANQGSEA. V lost 7 bases and J lost 5; bases outside the gene matches: 8. CDR3 bases: TGCAGCGCCTGGGACAGTCGCAACGAGCAGTACTTC. This translates into CSAWDSRNEQYF.

This sequence joins TRBV4-1 and TRBJ2-1, with D possibly TRBD2 on 6 matching bases. CDR1 and CDR2 from the germline V gene are MGHRA and YSYEKL. The CDR3 sequence is 15 residues long. Deletions cut 6 bases from V and 0 bases from J, with 12 bases between. CDR3 loop: CASSTHGGSYNEQFF. CDR3 sequence (DNA): TGCGCCAGCAGTACACACGGGGGCTCCTACAATGAGCAGTTCTTC.

This chain connects TRBV7-9 to TRBJ2-7; TRBD1 matches at 10 bases. Per germline, CDR1 SEHNR and CDR2 FQNEAQ (reference sequence). Trimming removed 5 bases from V and 7 bases from J; junction bases left unmatched: 11. This CDR3 region has 15 residues. The CDR3 nucleotides are TGTGCCAGCAGCGGCTGGGACAGGGGCCCCTTGGAGCAGTACTTC. Protein sequence: CASSGWDRGPLEQYF.

This sequence joins TRBV11-2 and TRBJ2-2; a weak D match, TRBD2 (6 bases). With 4 bases removed from V and 5 bases from J, the gap between germline ends came to 11 bases. Germline CDR1 SGHAT, CDR2 FQNNGV. The CDR3 runs to 14 residues. The CDR3 DNA sequence: TGTGCCAGCAGCTCCGGGACTGCAACCGGGGAGCTGTTTTTT. It yields the protein CASSSGTATGELFF. The full variable domain, rest sourced from reference TRBV11-2 and TRBJ2-2, is EAGVAQSPRYKIIEKRQSVAFWCNPISGHATLYWYQQILGQGPKLLIQFQNNGVVDDSQLPKDRFSAERLKGVDSTLKIQPAKLEDSAVYLCASSSGTATGELFFGEGSRLTVL.

The chain is built from TRBV4-1 and TRBJ2-5; 9 nucleotides agree with TRBD2. The length of the CDR3 is 15 residues. Germline lookup yields CDR1 MGHRA and CDR2 YSYEKL. V shed 4 bases, J shed 5 bases, and the junction held 8 bases outside the gene matches. CDR3 nucleotide sequence: TGCGCCAGCAGCCTTTTAGCGGGAGTCCCGGAGACCCAGTACTTC. It specifies CASSLLAGVPETQYF.

The V gene is TRBV7-2, the J gene TRBJ1-1, with 7 bases matching TRBD1. The CDR3 loop spans 14 amino acids. J gave up 6 bases and V 1 base, and 5 bases lay outside the gene matches. From germline, CDR1 is SGHTA and CDR2 FQGNSA. For the CDR3, the DNA is TGTGCCAGCAGCTTAGGGGTAGGGGGCCCTGAAGCTTTCTTT. Its protein is CASSLGVGGPEAFF.

The chain employs TRBV2 and TRBJ1-5; D unresolved. The CDR3 extends over 17 amino acids. CDR1 and CDR2 from the germline V gene are SNHLY and FYNNEI. V was trimmed by 2 bases and J by 7 bases, leaving 21 bases between them. For the CDR3, the DNA is TGTGCCAGCAGTGAACGCGGACGTAAGTCTATCGGGCAGCCCCAGCATTTT. It translates to CASSERGRKSIGQPQHF.

This clonotype has only one observation. The rearrangement uses TRBV5-6 and TRBJ2-7; perhaps TRBD1 as D (5 bases). There are 13 residues in the CDR3. V was cut by 0 bases and J by 3 bases, with 7 bases left in between. Per the germline V gene, CDR1 is SGHDT and CDR2 is YYEEEE. CDR3 residues: CASSLAGNYEQYV. The CDR3 DNA reads as TGTGCCAGCAGCTTGGCAGGGAACTACGAGCAGTACGTC.

The rearrangement uses TRBV6-5 and TRBJ2-1; D gene ambiguous. CDR3 length: 15 residues. Trimming removed 0 bases from V and 6 bases from J, with 12 bases in between. Germline CDR1 is MNHEY and CDR2 is SVGAGI. CDR3 region: CASSYSPNPLNEQFF. The CDR3 DNA reads as TGTGCCAGCAGTTACTCGCCAAATCCCCTCAATGAGCAGTTCTTC.

The chain couples TRBV4-2 to TRBJ2-1, with 9 bases lining up with TRBD2. The V gene's germline CDR1 is LGHNA and CDR2 YNFKEQ. The trim removed 1 base at V and 4 bases at J, leaving 14 bases unmatched. The CDR3 sequence is 19 residues long. The CDR3 bases are TGTGCCAGCAGCCAAGTTAGGGCGGGGGGGCCGATAAGGTACAATGAGCAGTTCTTC. It specifies CASSQVRAGGPIRYNEQFF.

V and J are TRBV24-1 and TRBJ2-3, with D unclear. V lost 5 bases and J lost 5, with 16 bases in between. This CDR3 spans 15 amino acids. The germline V gene encodes CDR1 KGHDR and CDR2 SFDVKD. CDR3 sequence (DNA): TGTGCCACCAGTGGCCCCCCGGACCCTGGAGATACGCAGTATTTT. Its translation: CATSGPPDPGDTQYF.

The rearrangement uses TRBV4-1 and TRBJ2-3; 8 nucleotides agree with TRBD2. CDR1 and CDR2 from the germline V gene are MGHRA and YSYEKL. CDR3 length: 15 residues. After removal of 4 bases from V and 1 base from J, the junction contained 4 bases not matched to a gene. CDR3 residues: CASSRGLAGTDTQYF. The CDR3 DNA reads as TGCGCCAGCAGCCGAGGACTAGCCGGCACAGATACGCAGTATTTT.

The chain links TRBV19 to TRBJ2-1; perhaps TRBD1 as D (6 bases). This CDR3 region has 17 residues. V was trimmed by 6 bases and J by 5 bases, leaving 23 bases between them. Germline CDR1 reads LNHDA; CDR2 reads SQIVND (reference sequence). Here the CDR3 reads CASSGTYKGPRDNEQFF. The CDR3 nucleotides read TGTGCCAGTAGCGGGACATATAAGGGTCCCCGGGACAATGAGCAGTTCTTC.

This sequence joins TRBV27 and TRBJ2-1; D unresolved. The CDR3 has 13 amino acids. Per the germline V gene, CDR1 is MNHEY and CDR2 is SMNVEV (reference sequence). Trimming pared 5 bases from V and 4 bases from J, leaving 9 bases between. The CDR3 spells CASSGVEYNEQFF. As DNA, the CDR3 is TGTGCCAGCAGTGGCGTGGAGTACAATGAGCAGTTCTTC.

The rearrangement joins TRBV7-9 to TRBJ2-3; D is undetermined. V was cut by 5 bases and J by 4 bases, with 10 bases left in between. CDR1 and CDR2 from the germline V gene are SEHNR and FQNEAQ (reference sequence). The CDR3 length is 13 residues. In DNA form, the CDR3 reads TGTGCCAGCAGCATTGACTCTGCAGATACGCAGTATTTT. It translates to CASSIDSADTQYF.

V usage is TRBV29-1 and J usage is TRBJ2-3; D is ambiguous. Looked up from germline, CDR1 is SQVTM and CDR2 is ANQGSEA. V dropped 2 bases and J dropped 3 bases, with 12 bases sitting between them. CDR3 size: 14 residues. The CDR3: CSVEPREETDTQYF. In DNA form, the CDR3 reads TGCAGCGTTGAACCCCGAGAAGAGACAGATACGCAGTATTTT.

As for this clonotype: A read error may produce the germline difference seen at one junction end. The chain is built from TRBV6-5 and TRBJ1-2; D gene uncertain. The germline gives CDR1 MNHEY, CDR2 SVGAGI. The CDR3 covers 15 residues. The CDR3 bases are TGTGCCAGCAGTCACTCTCGGACGGCTGGAAAGGGCTACACCTTC. Amino acids: CASSHSRTAGKGYTF.

The V and J genes are TRBV19 and TRBJ2-7; maybe TRBD1 (7 bases). CDR1 is LNHDA, CDR2 SQIVND, per germline (reference sequence). The V end was cut by 8 bases, the J end by 2 bases, with 19 bases between. The CDR3 loop spans 15 amino acids. The CDR3 DNA reads TGTGCCAGTCTCACACGGGGGACAGAAGCCTACGAGCAGTACGTC. Its protein product is CASLTRGTEAYEQYV.

The chain combines TRBV5-5 with TRBJ2-3, with a tentative D call TRBD2 (6 bases). V was shortened by 4 bases and J by 5 bases, with 20 bases between the two germline ends. Germline V lookup: CDR1 SGHKS, CDR2 YYEKEE (reference sequence). The CDR3 loop spans 16 amino acids. CDR3 residues: CASSLKRGGIGDTQYF. As DNA, the CDR3 is TGTGCCAGCAGCCTCAAGAGGGGCGGGATCGGAGATACGCAGTATTTT. Full variable domain (missing parts from reference TRBV5-5 and TRBJ2-3): DAGVTQSPTHLIKTRGQQVTLRCSPISGHKSVSWYQQVLGQGPQFIFQYYEKEERGRGNFPDRFSARQFPNYSSELNVNALLLGDSALYLCASSLKRGGIGDTQYFGPGTRLTVL.

The chain uses TRBV5-1 and TRBJ2-5, with no clear D. The germline CDR1 and CDR2 sequences are SGHRS and YFSETQ. The ends were cut back, 1 base at V and 5 bases at J, with 6 bases in the middle. This CDR3 comprises 12 residues. CDR3 in amino acids: CASSLRWETQYF. CDR3 nucleotides: TGCGCCAGCAGCTTGAGATGGGAGACCCAGTACTTC.

The rearrangement uses TRBV7-2 and TRBJ1-5, with D tentatively TRBD1 (5 bases). The germline V and J ends were trimmed by 3 bases and 5 bases, with 14 bases remaining between them. This CDR3 contains 15 residues. Germline CDR1 and CDR2: SGHTA and FQGNSA. CDR3 region: CASSFRTIWDQPQHF. The CDR3 nucleotides read TGTGCCAGCAGCTTCCGGACAATTTGGGATCAGCCCCAGCATTTT.

The genes are TRBV7-9 and TRBJ1-1; D is unresolved. Per the germline V gene, CDR1 is SEHNR and CDR2 is FQNEAQ (reference sequence). The ends were cut back, 9 bases at V and 0 bases at J, with 14 bases in the middle. This CDR3 is 14 amino acids long. The CDR3 DNA reads as TGTGCCAGTGTCGAGTTCGGAATGAACACTGAAGCTTTCTTT. Protein: CASVEFGMNTEAFF.

The V call is TRBV5-4, the J call TRBJ2-2, with TRBD2 matching 8 bases. With V trimmed by 4 bases and J by 4 bases, 18 bases remained unmatched. CDR1 is SGHNT, CDR2 YYREEE, per germline (reference sequence). CDR3 size: 19 residues. For the CDR3, the DNA is TGTGCCAGCAGCCCAATTGGGGTTAAAGCGGGAGTTATCACCGGGGAGCTGTTTTTT. As protein: CASSPIGVKAGVITGELFF. The full variable domain, rest sourced from reference TRBV5-4 and TRBJ2-2, is ETGVTQSPTHLIKTRGQQVTLRCSSQSGHNTVSWYQQALGQGPQFIFQYYREEENGRGNFPPRFSGLQFPNYSSELNVNALELDDSALYLCASSPIGVKAGVITGELFFGEGSRLTVL.

The chain links TRBV12-3 or TRBV12-4 to TRBJ2-5, with TRBD2 identical over 7 bases. The CDR3 extends over 15 amino acids. V lost 5 bases, J lost 4 bases, and 10 bases stayed unmatched. As DNA, the CDR3 is TGTGCCAGCAGTACCGGCGGCGGGGGACGAGAGACCCAGTACTTC. Encoded protein: CASSTGGGGRETQYF.